This T cell receptor (beta chain) was observed in a study of blood T cell repertoires in COVID-19. Across the whole study: COVID-19 samples from acute and convalescent phases originated in the United States, Italy and Spain. PBMCs, B-cell-depleted T cells, or T cells were the source of the cDNA or gDNA that made up the material.

The CDR3 is 15 amino acids. The V end lost 2 bases, the J end lost 4 bases, and 14 bases lay between the germline ends. Germline V gene sequence: CDR1 LNHDA, CDR2 SQIVND (reference sequence). Sequencing used immunoSEQ multiplex PCR; TCRdb keeps in-frame clones, though not all of them. The table has a few hundred thousand clones, about 86% seen once. Material: peripheral blood. The V call is TRBV19, the J call TRBJ1-1; a weak D match, TRBD1 (5 bases). This TCR was sampled from a young woman who had recovered from COVID-19. The CDR3, as DNA: TGTGCCAGTAGTATACTGGCCACAGGTGGCACTGAAGCTTTCTTT. Translation: CASSILATGGTEAFF.